This is a list of T cell receptor beta chains from one sample in a study of blood T cell repertoires in COVID-19. Clones were sequenced by immunoSEQ multiplex PCR, and TCRdb holds only the in-frame ones, with some missing. This repertoire shows about 76,000 clones, 87% found once; its top ten account for 6.5% to 9.5%. The sequencing sample was made of peripheral blood. The receptor set was obtained from a man younger than 45 with acute or convalescent COVID-19. CDR3s include the opening cysteine and the closing phenylalanine or tryptophan. Each record gives: V gene, D gene, clone size, J gene, CDR3 protein, CDR3 DNA. D genes are given only for firm matches. The listing skips clone size in some rows; elsewhere it reads once, few, many or a size class.

v_call: TRBV27
d_call: TRBD2
clone_size: -
j_call: TRBJ2-3
cdr3_aa: CASRGEGRFYTQYF
cdr3_nt: TGTGCCAGCAGGGGGGAGGGCCGTTTTTATACGCAGTATTTT

v_call: TRBV7-9
d_call: TRBD2
clone_size: once
j_call: TRBJ2-7
cdr3_aa: CASERGGGEQYF
cdr3_nt: TGTGCCTCGGAGCGGGGCGGAGGAGAGCAGTACTTC

v_call: TRBV10-2
d_call: -
clone_size: few
j_call: TRBJ2-7
cdr3_aa: CASSESITRFSYEQYF
cdr3_nt: TGCGCCAGCAGTGAGTCGATAACACGCTTCTCCTACGAGCAGTACTTC

v_call: TRBV29-1
d_call: TRBD1
clone_size: -
j_call: TRBJ1-2
cdr3_aa: CSVERDSFYGYTF
cdr3_nt: TGCAGCGTTGAACGGGACAGTTTCTATGGCTACACCTTC

v_call: TRBV5-1
d_call: TRBD2
clone_size: -
j_call: TRBJ2-3
cdr3_aa: CASSLGASGSSDTQYF
cdr3_nt: TGCGCCAGCAGCTTGGGGGCTAGCGGGAGCTCAGATACGCAGTATTTT

v_call: TRBV6-5
d_call: -
clone_size: few
j_call: TRBJ2-2
cdr3_aa: CASSYSGTGTGELFF
cdr3_nt: TGTGCCAGCAGTTACTCGGGAACGGGGACCGGGGAGCTGTTTTTT

v_call: TRBV25-1
d_call: TRBD1
clone_size: -
j_call: TRBJ1-2
cdr3_aa: CASSEIRTGGYTF
cdr3_nt: TGTGCCAGCAGTGAAATTCGGACAGGGGGCTACACCTTC

v_call: TRBV7-8
d_call: -
clone_size: -
j_call: TRBJ2-2
cdr3_aa: CASSPRSTSNTGELFF
cdr3_nt: TGTGCCAGCAGTCCCCGCAGTACATCGAACACCGGGGAGCTGTTTTTT

v_call: TRBV19
d_call: -
clone_size: -
j_call: TRBJ2-7
cdr3_aa: CASKGVQSYEQYF
cdr3_nt: TGTGCCAGTAAAGGGGTTCAGTCCTACGAGCAGTACTTC

v_call: TRBV5-4
d_call: -
clone_size: -
j_call: TRBJ2-2
cdr3_aa: CAIQERALSNTGELFF
cdr3_nt: TGTGCCATCCAAGAGCGGGCCCTCTCGAACACCGGGGAGCTGTTTTTT

v_call: TRBV5-6
d_call: TRBD1
clone_size: -
j_call: TRBJ1-5
cdr3_aa: CASRLLQGNQPQHF
cdr3_nt: TGTGCCAGCAGGCTACTACAGGGGAATCAGCCCCAGCATTTT

v_call: TRBV29-1
d_call: TRBD1
clone_size: -
j_call: TRBJ2-2
cdr3_aa: CSVRPGGAVGELFF
cdr3_nt: TGCAGCGTACGTCCAGGGGGCGCTGTCGGGGAGCTGTTTTTT

v_call: TRBV27
d_call: TRBD2
clone_size: once
j_call: TRBJ2-7
cdr3_aa: CASSSRELAGNGYEQYF
cdr3_nt: TGTGCCAGCAGTTCCCGCGAACTAGCGGGAAATGGCTACGAGCAGTACTTC

v_call: TRBV18
d_call: -
clone_size: -
j_call: TRBJ1-5
cdr3_aa: CASSPGQGNQPQHF
cdr3_nt: TGTGCCAGCTCACCGGGGCAGGGCAATCAGCCCCAGCATTTT

v_call: TRBV28
d_call: -
clone_size: few
j_call: TRBJ2-7
cdr3_aa: CASNTRAIEQYF
cdr3_nt: TGTGCCAGCAACACCAGGGCGATCGAGCAGTACTTC

v_call: TRBV6-2/TRBV6-3
d_call: -
clone_size: -
j_call: TRBJ2-5
cdr3_aa: CASSYRAYQETQYF
cdr3_nt: TGTGCCAGCAGTTACAGAGCGTACCAAGAGACCCAGTACTTC

v_call: TRBV12-3/TRBV12-4
d_call: -
clone_size: -
j_call: TRBJ1-1
cdr3_aa: CASSFHSRRAFF
cdr3_nt: TGTGCCAGCAGTTTCCACTCAAGAAGAGCTTTCTTT

v_call: TRBV5-1
d_call: TRBD2
clone_size: -
j_call: TRBJ2-3
cdr3_aa: CASSIRLAGGADTQYF
cdr3_nt: TGCGCCAGCAGCATCCGACTAGCGGGAGGAGCAGATACGCAGTATTTT